Below, 17 T cell receptor beta chains from the same sample are listed, as sequenced in a study of PD-L1 blockade in urothelial cancer. Sequencing used immunoSEQ multiplex PCR; TCRdb keeps in-frame clones, though not all of them. This table holds 35,000 to 45,000 clones, more than 75% found once. The sequencing here drew on PBMCs, taken around atezolizumab (anti-PD-L1) treatment. These receptors came from a man between 65 and 80 years old with urothelial cancer.

This clone has just a few counts. The CDR3 region has the DNA TGTGCCAGCAGTTTGGGACTAGCGGGAGGCGACAATGAGCAGTTCTTC. Protein sequence: CASSLGLAGGDNEQFF. The gene calls are TRBV28 and TRBJ2-1, with TRBD2 matching over 15 bases. The CDR3 has 16 amino acids. The V gene's germline CDR1 is MDHEN and CDR2 SYDVKM. The V and J ends lost 3 bases and 5 bases, in that order; junction bases with no gene match: 2. Complete variable domain (other parts from reference TRBV28 and TRBJ2-1): DVKVTQSSRYLVKRTGEKVFLECVQDMDHENMFWYRQDPGLGLRLIYFSYDVKMKEKGDIPEGYSVSREKKERFSLILESASTNQTSMYLCASSLGLAGGDNEQFFGPGTRLTVL.

The CDR3 sequence is CASSFQTGKSPGANVLTF. CDR3 coding DNA: TGCGCCAGCAGCTTCCAGACAGGGAAGTCTCCTGGGGCCAACGTCCTGACTTTC. V and J are TRBV5-1 and TRBJ2-6, with TRBD1 matching 7 bases. CDR1 and CDR2 from the germline V gene are SGHRS and YFSETQ. V gave up 2 bases and J gave up 2 bases; unmatched junction bases: 10. CDR3 length: 18 amino acids.

The chain joins TRBV4-2 to TRBJ2-1; 9 bases map to TRBD2. Trimming cost V 1 base and J 6 bases; bases outside gene matches: 4. Germline CDR1 and CDR2: LGHNA and YNFKEQ. This CDR3 comprises 15 residues. The CDR3 DNA follows: TGTGCCAGCAGCCAAGCTAGCGGGACCCGCAATGAGCAGTTCTTC. As protein: CASSQASGTRNEQFF.

The chain has TRBV29-1 and TRBJ2-1, with D uncertain. This CDR3 comprises 11 residues. CDR1 is SQVTM, CDR2 ANQGSEA, per germline. Trimming removed 4 bases from V and 6 bases from J, with 7 bases in between. Written as DNA, the CDR3 is TGCAGCGTTGGAGCTCCCAATGAGCAGTTCTTC. It codes for CSVGAPNEQFF.

This clone was recorded once. This sequence joins TRBV5-4 and TRBJ2-5, with 7 nucleotides matching TRBD2. The CDR3 is 15 amino acids. V lost 4 bases, J lost 4 bases, and 10 bases stayed unmatched. Germline lookup yields CDR1 SGHNT and CDR2 YYREEE (reference sequence). The CDR3 region is CASSTSLGEGETQYF. CDR3 bases: TGTGCCAGCAGCACCTCCCTTGGGGAGGGAGAGACCCAGTACTTC. Looking up the rest from reference TRBV5-4 and TRBJ2-5 gives the full variable domain: ETGVTQSPTHLIKTRGQQVTLRCSSQSGHNTVSWYQQALGQGPQFIFQYYREEENGRGNFPPRFSGLQFPNYSSELNVNALELDDSALYLCASSTSLGEGETQYFGPGTRLLVL.

The V gene is TRBV11-2, the J gene TRBJ1-5, with 7 bases matching TRBD1. The CDR3 spans 14 residues. Germline V lookup: CDR1 SGHAT, CDR2 FQNNGV. Losses at the gene ends were 5 bases for V and 4 bases for J; bases not matched to a gene: 5. The CDR3 loop is CASSLTGENQPQHF. In DNA, the CDR3 is TGTGCCAGCAGCCTAACAGGGGAGAATCAGCCCCAGCATTTT.

In this sample, this clone turned up once. The V and J genes are TRBV4-1 and TRBJ1-1; 7 bases line up with TRBD1. Germline CDR1 MGHRA, CDR2 YSYEKL. J was trimmed by 1 base and V by 4 bases; bases with no gene match: 6. The CDR3 is made up of 15 amino acids. The CDR3 DNA reads TGCGCCAGCAGCCTACAGGGGCTGAAGAACACTGAAGCTTTCTTT. Translated, it gives CASSLQGLKNTEAFF.

This chain links TRBV7-9 with TRBJ2-1; D may be TRBD2 (5 bases). The V gene's germline CDR1 is SEHNR and CDR2 FQNEAQ (reference sequence). Deletions cut 5 bases from V and 0 bases from J, with 14 bases between. This CDR3 has 16 amino acids. Here the CDR3 reads CASSREGIRSYNEQFF. In DNA form, the CDR3 reads TGTGCCAGCAGCCGGGAAGGGATCCGCTCCTACAATGAGCAGTTCTTC.

V and J are TRBV6-4 and TRBJ2-2; 7 bases agree with TRBD2. Germline CDR1 MRHNA, CDR2 SNTAGT. Trimming cost V 3 bases and J 7 bases; bases outside gene matches: 2. The CDR3 has 13 amino acids. The CDR3 bases are TGTGCCAGCAGTGAGCGGGAGCACGGGGAGCTGTTTTTT. This encodes CASSEREHGELFF.

This clone was picked up one time. The chain couples TRBV25-1 to TRBJ1-3; the D is unclear. The CDR3 sequence is 15 residues long. Between the trimmed V and J ends, which lost 5 bases and 2 bases, there was a span of 13 bases. Germline V lookup: CDR1 MGHDK, CDR2 SYGVNS. The CDR3 DNA sequence: TGTGCCAGCAGTCCCCCGGTGGGAGCTGGAAACACCATATATTTT. This encodes CASSPPVGAGNTIYF.

V is TRBV7-2 and J is TRBJ2-3, with D perhaps TRBD1 (6 bases). Germline V gene sequence: CDR1 SGHTA, CDR2 FQGNSA. The CDR3 consists of 13 residues. V was pared by 4 bases and J by 4 bases, with 9 bases between. CDR3 amino acids: CASSSTGADTQYF. The CDR3 DNA is TGTGCCAGCAGCTCGACAGGCGCAGATACGCAGTATTTT.

The V call is TRBV5-5, the J call TRBJ2-1; 7 nucleotides agree with TRBD2. CDR3 length: 15 residues. The germline V gene encodes CDR1 SGHKS and CDR2 YYEKEE (reference sequence). V gave up 2 bases and J gave up 2 bases; unmatched junction bases: 4. The CDR3 protein is CASSLQRDPYNEQFF. The DNA for the CDR3 is TGTGCCAGCAGCTTACAGCGGGATCCCTACAATGAGCAGTTCTTC. The full variable domain, completed using reference TRBV5-5 and TRBJ2-1, is DAGVTQSPTHLIKTRGQQVTLRCSPISGHKSVSWYQQVLGQGPQFIFQYYEKEERGRGNFPDRFSARQFPNYSSELNVNALLLGDSALYLCASSLQRDPYNEQFFGPGTRLTVL.

The CDR3 nucleotides are TGCGCCAGCAGCCAAGGACCTAGCGGGAGTAACACCGGGGAGCTGTTTTTT. Its translation: CASSQGPSGSNTGELFF. The V gene is TRBV4-3, the J gene TRBJ2-2, with 10 bases aligning to TRBD2. The CDR3 covers 17 residues. J gave up 2 bases and V 1 base, and 4 bases lay outside the gene matches. In germline, CDR1 is LGHNA, CDR2 YSLEER.

This clone was detected once. The V call is TRBV4-3, the J call TRBJ1-4; unclear D gene. Germline V CDR1 and CDR2: LGHNA, YSLEER. The length of the CDR3 is 15 residues. V lost 5 bases to trimming and J lost 5 bases, with 15 bases between them. The CDR3 sequence: CASSFSTYPNEKLFF. The CDR3 DNA reads as TGCGCCAGCAGCTTTTCGACATACCCAAATGAAAAACTGTTTTTT.

This clone appeared a few times. V is TRBV29-1 and J is TRBJ1-1, with D perhaps matching TRBD1 (6 bases). Germline-derived CDR1 and CDR2 are SQVTM and ANQGSEA. CDR3 size: 12 residues. Trimming left V 4 bases short and J 6 bases short, with 12 bases between. CDR3 sequence reads: CSVVQGRAEAFF. DNA for the CDR3: TGCAGCGTTGTACAGGGTCGCGCTGAAGCTTTCTTT.

The CDR3 here is CASSIATGTEAFF. The CDR3 DNA is TGTGCCAGTAGTATAGCCACGGGCACTGAAGCTTTCTTT. The chain employs TRBV19 and TRBJ1-1; D unclear. The CDR3 is 13 amino acids. V was shortened by 1 base and J by 4 bases, with 7 bases between the two germline ends. CDR1 LNHDA and CDR2 SQIVND come from the germline V gene (reference sequence).

This chain's CDR3 is CASSPPPGQGGLSGELFF. The CDR3 DNA reads as TGTGCCAGCAGTCCTCCACCCGGACAGGGCGGGTTGTCCGGGGAGCTGTTTTTT. J is TRBJ2-2 and V is TRBV28, with 8 positions matching TRBD1. The CDR3 length is 18 residues. V lost 5 bases and J lost 6; bases outside the gene matches: 17. CDR1 and CDR2 from the germline V gene are MDHEN and SYDVKM. Complete variable domain (other parts from reference TRBV28 and TRBJ2-2): DVKVTQSSRYLVKRTGEKVFLECVQDMDHENMFWYRQDPGLGLRLIYFSYDVKMKEKGDIPEGYSVSREKKERFSLILESASTNQTSMYLCASSPPPGQGGLSGELFFGEGSRLTVL.